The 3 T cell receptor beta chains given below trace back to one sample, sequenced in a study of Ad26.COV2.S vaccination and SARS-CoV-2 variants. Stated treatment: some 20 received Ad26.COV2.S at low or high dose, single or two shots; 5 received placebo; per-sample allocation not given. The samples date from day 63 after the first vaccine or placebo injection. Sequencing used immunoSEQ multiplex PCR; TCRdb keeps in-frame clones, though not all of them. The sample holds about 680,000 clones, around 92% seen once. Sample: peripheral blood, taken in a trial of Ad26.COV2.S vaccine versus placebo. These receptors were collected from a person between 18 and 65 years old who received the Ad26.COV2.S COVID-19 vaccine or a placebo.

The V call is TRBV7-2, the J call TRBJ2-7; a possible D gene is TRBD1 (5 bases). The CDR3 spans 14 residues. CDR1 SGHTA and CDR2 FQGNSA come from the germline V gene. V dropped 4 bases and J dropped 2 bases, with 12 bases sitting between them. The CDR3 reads CASSSPGNPYEQYF. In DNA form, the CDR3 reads TGTGCCAGCAGCTCTCCAGGGAACCCCTACGAGCAGTACTTC.

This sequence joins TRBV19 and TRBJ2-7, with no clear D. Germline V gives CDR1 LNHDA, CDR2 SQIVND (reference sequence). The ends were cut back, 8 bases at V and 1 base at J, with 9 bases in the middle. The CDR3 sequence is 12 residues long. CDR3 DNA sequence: TGTGCCAGTCAGGCCCCTTCCTACGAGCAGTACTTC. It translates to CASQAPSYEQYF.

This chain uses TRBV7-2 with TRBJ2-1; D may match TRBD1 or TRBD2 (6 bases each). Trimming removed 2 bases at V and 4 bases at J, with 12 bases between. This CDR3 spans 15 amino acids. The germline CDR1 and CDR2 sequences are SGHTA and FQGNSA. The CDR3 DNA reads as TGTGCCAGCAGCTTATCGTGGGGGGCTTACAATGAGCAGTTCTTC. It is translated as CASSLSWGAYNEQFF.